The subject of this entry is one T cell receptor (beta chain). Its antigen remains unidentified. The sample originates from a study of T cell responses to AZD1222 COVID-19 vaccine. Overall study findings and caveats: The repertoires were collected only after the peak T cell response.

With 1 base removed from V and 6 bases from J, the gap between germline ends came to 17 bases. Germline-derived CDR1 and CDR2 are SGHTA and FQGNSA. This CDR3 spans 16 amino acids. Produced via immunoSEQ multiplex PCR; TCRdb's table is partial and in-frame only. This sample carries about 180,000 clones, around 88% of them seen once, and the ten largest clones take about 8%. The sequences come from peripheral blood, collected on day 0 of AZD1222 vaccination. The receptor's source is an adult in good health. The chain is built from TRBV7-2 and TRBJ2-3; no clear D. CDR3 sequence reads: CASSLDGLRGRDTQYF. Written as DNA, the CDR3 is TGTGCCAGCAGCTTAGATGGGCTACGAGGTAGGGATACGCAGTATTTT.